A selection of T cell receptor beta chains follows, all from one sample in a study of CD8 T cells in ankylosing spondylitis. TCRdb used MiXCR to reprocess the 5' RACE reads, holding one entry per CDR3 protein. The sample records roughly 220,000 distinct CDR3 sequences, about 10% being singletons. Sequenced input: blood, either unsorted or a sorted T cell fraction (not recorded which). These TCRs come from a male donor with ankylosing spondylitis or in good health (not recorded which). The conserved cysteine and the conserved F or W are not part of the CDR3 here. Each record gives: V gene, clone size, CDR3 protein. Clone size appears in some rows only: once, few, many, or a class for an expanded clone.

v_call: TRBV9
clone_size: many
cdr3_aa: ASSVTGGGLGGYT

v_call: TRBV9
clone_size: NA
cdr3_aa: ASSAGTGDYEQY

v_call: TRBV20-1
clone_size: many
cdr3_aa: SARDSRGAYEQY

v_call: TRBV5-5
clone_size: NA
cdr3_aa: ASSLGRPNEQF

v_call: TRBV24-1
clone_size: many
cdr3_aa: ATSEAPGLAGGASYNEQF

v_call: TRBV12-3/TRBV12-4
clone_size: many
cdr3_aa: ASSPGNLNSPLH

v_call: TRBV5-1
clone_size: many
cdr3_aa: ASSLDRGVYT

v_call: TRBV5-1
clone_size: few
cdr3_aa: ASSFSGMNTEAF

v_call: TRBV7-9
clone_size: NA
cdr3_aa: ASSWSGTGGDGYT

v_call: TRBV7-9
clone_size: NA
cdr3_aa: ASSPGTGSRDLH

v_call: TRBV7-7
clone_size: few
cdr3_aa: ASSETTRGTQY

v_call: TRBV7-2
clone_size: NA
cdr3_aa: ASSPQPTGELF

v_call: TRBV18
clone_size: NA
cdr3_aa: ASSTDRGGEQY

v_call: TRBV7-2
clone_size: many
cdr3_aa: ASSLDSGAGRGYT

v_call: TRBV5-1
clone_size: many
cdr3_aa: ASSSESPNNEQF

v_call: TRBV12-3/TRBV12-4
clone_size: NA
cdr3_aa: ASSARLAGRDSYNEQF

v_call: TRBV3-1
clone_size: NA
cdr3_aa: ASSYGSGETQY

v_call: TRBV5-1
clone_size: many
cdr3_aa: ASAQGQGNSPLH

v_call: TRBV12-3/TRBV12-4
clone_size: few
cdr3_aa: ASSTTGRAGKGQF

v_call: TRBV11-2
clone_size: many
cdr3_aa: ASSPSWTSGYSTGELF

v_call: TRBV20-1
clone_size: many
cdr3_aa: SARDSGIRPRSPLH

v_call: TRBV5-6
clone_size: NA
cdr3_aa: ASSPGVGEQF

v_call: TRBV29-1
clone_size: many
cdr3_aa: SVAYDSESPLH

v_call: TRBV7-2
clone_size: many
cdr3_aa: ASSRDNEKLF

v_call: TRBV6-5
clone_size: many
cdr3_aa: ASSYSSAGGNQPQH

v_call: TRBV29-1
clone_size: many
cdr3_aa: SVRRDRDTGELF

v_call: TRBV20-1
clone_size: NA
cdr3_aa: SAVSGGDQETQY

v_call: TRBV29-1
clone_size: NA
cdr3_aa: SVEKGNTIY

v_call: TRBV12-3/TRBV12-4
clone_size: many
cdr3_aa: ASSLRGGALSDTQY

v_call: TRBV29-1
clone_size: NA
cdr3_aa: SVAADTYQETQY

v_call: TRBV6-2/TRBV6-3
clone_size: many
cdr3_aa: ASIGGNYGYT

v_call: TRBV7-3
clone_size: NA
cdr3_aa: ASSLTALTYEQY

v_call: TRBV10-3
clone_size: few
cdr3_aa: ATGQGNNYGYT

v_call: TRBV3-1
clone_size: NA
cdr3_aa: ASSPYRDQETQY

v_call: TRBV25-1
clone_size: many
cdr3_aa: ASSEIGRTDQETQY

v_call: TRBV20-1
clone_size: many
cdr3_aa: SARDLRGGLSGELF

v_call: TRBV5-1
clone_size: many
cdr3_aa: ASSLDGSNSPLH

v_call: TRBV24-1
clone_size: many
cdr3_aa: ATSDGDSALYEQF

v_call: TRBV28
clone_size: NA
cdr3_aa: ASSSGRKDGYT

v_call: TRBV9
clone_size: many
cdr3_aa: ASSVKTGVSYEQY

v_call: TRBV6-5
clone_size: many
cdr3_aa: ASSWGGREQF

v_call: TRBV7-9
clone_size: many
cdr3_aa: ASRSGSSSYNSPLH

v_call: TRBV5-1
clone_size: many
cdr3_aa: ASSLEGGGNTIY

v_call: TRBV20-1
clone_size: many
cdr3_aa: SASPRDRANQPQH

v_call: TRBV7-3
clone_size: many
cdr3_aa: ASSLMAGSTSDTQY

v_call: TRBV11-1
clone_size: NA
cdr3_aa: ASSLPSWQERGQEGDTQY

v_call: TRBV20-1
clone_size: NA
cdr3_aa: SVSGTALISETQY